A single sample gave rise to the 3 T cell receptor beta chains below, sequenced in a study of identical twins. One entry per CDR3 protein results from TCRdb running MiXCR on the 5' RACE reads. This sample has around 530,000 distinct CDR3 sequences; 12% to 15% occur once, and the top ten carry roughly 0.44%. Another study also made use of these data, one on yellow fever vaccine responses in identical twins.

Sequenced material: CD4+ T cells sorted from blood. The receptors here all came from a woman aged 18-29 years in good health.

This clonotype has just a few counts. The chain has TRBV28 and TRBJ2-2, with D perhaps matching TRBD2 (6 bases). Germline CDR1 reads MDHEN; CDR2 reads SYDVKM. V lost 10 bases to trimming and J lost 4 bases, with 25 bases between them. The CDR3 covers 17 residues. The CDR3 protein is CATAAWVGGGATGELFF. For the CDR3, the DNA is TGTGCCACCGCGGCTTGGGTCGGAGGCGGGGCCACCGGGGAGCTGTTTTTT.

This clonotype came up a few times. The rearrangement uses TRBV10-3 and TRBJ2-2, with D hard to call. The CDR3 consists of 13 residues. The V end was cut by 2 bases, the J end by 5 bases, with 6 bases between. The V gene's germline CDR1 is ENHRY and CDR2 SYGVKD. CDR3 DNA sequence: TGTGCCATCAGTGAGGGAGATACCGGGGAGCTGTTTTTT. It encodes CAISEGDTGELFF.

Only a few counts were recorded for this clonotype. The chain joins TRBV6-6 to TRBJ1-1; a weak D match, TRBD1 (6 bases). V gave up 5 bases and J gave up 11 bases, with 18 bases separating them. Germline assignment: CDR1 MNHNY and CDR2 SVGAGI (reference sequence). CDR3 length equals 13 residues. CDR3 sequence: CASSPTGPQEAFF. The CDR3 DNA reads TGTGCCAGCAGTCCCACAGGGCCACAGGAGGCTTTCTTT.